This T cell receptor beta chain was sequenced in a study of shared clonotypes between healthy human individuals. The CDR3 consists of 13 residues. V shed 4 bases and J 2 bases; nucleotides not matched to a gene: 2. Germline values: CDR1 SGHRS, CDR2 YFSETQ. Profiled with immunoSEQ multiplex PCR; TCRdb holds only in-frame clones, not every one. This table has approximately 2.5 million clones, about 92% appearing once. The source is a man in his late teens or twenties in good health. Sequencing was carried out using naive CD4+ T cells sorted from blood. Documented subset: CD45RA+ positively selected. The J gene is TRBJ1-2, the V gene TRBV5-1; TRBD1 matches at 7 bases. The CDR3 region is CASSGGQNYGYTF. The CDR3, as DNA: TGCGCCAGCAGCGGGGGACAGAACTATGGCTACACCTTC.